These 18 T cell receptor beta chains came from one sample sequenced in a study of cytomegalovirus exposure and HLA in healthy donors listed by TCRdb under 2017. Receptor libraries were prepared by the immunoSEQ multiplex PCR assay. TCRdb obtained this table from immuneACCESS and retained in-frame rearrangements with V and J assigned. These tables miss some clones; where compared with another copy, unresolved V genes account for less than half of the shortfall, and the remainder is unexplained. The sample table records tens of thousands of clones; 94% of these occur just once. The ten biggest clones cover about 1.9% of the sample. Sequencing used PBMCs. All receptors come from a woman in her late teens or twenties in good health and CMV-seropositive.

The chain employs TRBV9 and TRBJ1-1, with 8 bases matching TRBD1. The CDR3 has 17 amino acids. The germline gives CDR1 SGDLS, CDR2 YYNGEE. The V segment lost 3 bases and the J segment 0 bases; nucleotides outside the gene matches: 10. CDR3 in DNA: TGTGCCAGCAGCGGACGGACAGGGACTAATATGAACACTGAAGCTTTCTTT. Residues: CASSGRTGTNMNTEAFF.

CDR3 sequence (DNA): TGTGCCAGCAGTAAGGGGACTAGCGGGGGCTCCTACAATGAGCAGTTCTTC. As protein: CASSKGTSGGSYNEQFF. This chain uses TRBV2 with TRBJ2-1; 14 positions agree with TRBD2. Germline CDR1 is SNHLY and CDR2 is FYNNEI. The CDR3 covers 17 residues. J lost 0 bases, V lost 5 bases, and 3 bases had no gene match.

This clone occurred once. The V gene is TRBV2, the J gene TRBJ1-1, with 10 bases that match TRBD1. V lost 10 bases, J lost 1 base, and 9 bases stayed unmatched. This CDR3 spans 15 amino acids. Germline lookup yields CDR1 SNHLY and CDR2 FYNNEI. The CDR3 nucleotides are TGTGCCACTCAGACCGGGACAGGGGAGAACACTGAAGCTTTCTTT. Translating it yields CATQTGTGENTEAFF.

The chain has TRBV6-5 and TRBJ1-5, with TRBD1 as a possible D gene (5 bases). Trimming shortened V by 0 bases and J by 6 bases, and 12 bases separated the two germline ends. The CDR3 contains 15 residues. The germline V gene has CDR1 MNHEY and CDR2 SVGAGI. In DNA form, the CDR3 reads TGTGCCAGCAGTTACTCGTTAGGGGATAGTCAGCCCCAGCATTTT. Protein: CASSYSLGDSQPQHF.

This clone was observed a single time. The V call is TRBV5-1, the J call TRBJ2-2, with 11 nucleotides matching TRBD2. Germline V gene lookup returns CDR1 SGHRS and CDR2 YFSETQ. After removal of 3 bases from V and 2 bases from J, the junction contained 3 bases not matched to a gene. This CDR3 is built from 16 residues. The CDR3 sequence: CASSSLAGGNTGELFF. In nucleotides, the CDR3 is TGCGCCAGCAGCTCCCTAGCGGGAGGAAACACCGGGGAGCTGTTTTTT.

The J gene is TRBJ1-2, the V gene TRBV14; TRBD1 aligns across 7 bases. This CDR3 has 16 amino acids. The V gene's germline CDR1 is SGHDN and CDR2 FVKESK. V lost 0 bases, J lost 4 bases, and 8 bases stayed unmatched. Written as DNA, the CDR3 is TGTGCCAGCAGCCAAGATTCATGGGGACAGACCTATGGCTACACCTTC. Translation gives CASSQDSWGQTYGYTF.

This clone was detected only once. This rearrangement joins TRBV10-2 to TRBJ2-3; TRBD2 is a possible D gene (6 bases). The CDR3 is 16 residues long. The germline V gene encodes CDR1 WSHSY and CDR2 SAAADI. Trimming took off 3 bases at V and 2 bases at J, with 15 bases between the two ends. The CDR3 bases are TGCGCCAGCAGTGACGTCATGGGACTCCCCACAGATACGCAGTATTTT. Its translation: CASSDVMGLPTDTQYF.

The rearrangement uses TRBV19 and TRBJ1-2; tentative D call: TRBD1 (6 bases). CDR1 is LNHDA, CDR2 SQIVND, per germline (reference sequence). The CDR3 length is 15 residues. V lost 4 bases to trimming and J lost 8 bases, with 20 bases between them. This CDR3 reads CASSKKDMRGHGYTF. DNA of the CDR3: TGTGCCAGTAGTAAAAAAGACATGCGGGGGCACGGCTACACCTTC.

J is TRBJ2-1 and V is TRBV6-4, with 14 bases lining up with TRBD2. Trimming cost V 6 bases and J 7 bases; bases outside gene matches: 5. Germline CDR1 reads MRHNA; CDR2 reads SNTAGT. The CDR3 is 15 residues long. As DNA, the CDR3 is TGTGCCAGCAGCCCTGGGACTAGCGGGGGTAATGAGCAGTTCTTC. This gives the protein CASSPGTSGGNEQFF.

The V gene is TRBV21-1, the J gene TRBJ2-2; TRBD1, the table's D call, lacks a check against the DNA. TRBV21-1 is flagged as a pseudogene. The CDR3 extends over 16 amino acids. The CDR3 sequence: CASSKVDRANTGELFF. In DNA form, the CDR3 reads TGTGCCAGCAGCAAAGTCGACAGGGCGAACACCGGGGAGCTGTTTTTT.

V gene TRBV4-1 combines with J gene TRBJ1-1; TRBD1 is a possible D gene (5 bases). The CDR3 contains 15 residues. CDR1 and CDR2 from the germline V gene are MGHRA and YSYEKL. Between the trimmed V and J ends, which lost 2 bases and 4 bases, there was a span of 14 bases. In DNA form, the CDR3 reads TGCGCCAGCAGCCAAATGGGGCAGGGCGGCACTGAAGCTTTCTTT. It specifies CASSQMGQGGTEAFF.

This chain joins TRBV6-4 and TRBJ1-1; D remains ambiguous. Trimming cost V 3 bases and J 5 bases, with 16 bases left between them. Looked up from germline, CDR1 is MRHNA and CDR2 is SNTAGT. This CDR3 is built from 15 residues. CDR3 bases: TGTGCCAGCAGTGAGTCCCCCAATCGGGGAACTGAAGCTTTCTTT. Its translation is CASSESPNRGTEAFF.

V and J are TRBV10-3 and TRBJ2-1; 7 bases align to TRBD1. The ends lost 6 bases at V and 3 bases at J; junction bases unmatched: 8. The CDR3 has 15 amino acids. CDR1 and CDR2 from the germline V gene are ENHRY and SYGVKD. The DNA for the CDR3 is TGTGCCATCAGCGGAACGGGACAGCTCTACAATGAGCAGTTCTTC. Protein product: CAISGTGQLYNEQFF.

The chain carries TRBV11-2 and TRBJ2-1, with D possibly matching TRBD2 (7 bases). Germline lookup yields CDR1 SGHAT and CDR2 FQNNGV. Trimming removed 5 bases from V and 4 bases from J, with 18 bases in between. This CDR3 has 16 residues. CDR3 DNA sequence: TGTGCCAGCAGCCCGGTGGCGGGGGCCCTTTACAATGAGCAGTTCTTC. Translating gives CASSPVAGALYNEQFF.

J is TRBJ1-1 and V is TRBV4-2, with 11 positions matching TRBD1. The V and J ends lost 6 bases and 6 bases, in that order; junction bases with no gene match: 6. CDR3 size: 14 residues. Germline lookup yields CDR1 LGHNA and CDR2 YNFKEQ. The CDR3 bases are TGTGCCAGCAGAGGACAGGGGGCTGGGGCTGAAGCTTTCTTT. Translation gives CASRGQGAGAEAFF.

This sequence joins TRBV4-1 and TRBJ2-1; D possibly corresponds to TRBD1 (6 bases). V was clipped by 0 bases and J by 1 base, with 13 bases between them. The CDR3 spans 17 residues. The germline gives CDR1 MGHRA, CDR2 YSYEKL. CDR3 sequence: CASSQEGGVGSYNEQFF. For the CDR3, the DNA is TGCGCCAGCAGCCAAGAAGGGGGAGTTGGATCCTACAATGAGCAGTTCTTC.

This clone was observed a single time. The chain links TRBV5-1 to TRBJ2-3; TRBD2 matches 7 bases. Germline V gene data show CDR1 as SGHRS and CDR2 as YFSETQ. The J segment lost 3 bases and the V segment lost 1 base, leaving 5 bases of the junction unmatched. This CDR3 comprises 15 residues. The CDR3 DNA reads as TGCGCCAGCAGCTTGAGCGGGATCAGGACAGATACGCAGTATTTT. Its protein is CASSLSGIRTDTQYF.

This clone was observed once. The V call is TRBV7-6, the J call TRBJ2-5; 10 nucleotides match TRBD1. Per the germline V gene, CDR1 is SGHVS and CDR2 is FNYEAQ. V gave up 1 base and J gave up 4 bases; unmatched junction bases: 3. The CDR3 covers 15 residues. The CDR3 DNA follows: TGTGCCAGCAGCTTAGGGGACAGGGGCTCAGAGACCCAGTACTTC. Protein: CASSLGDRGSETQYF.